The 7 T cell receptor beta chains presented below share a single source sample, sequenced in a study of beta chain features in type 1 diabetes. The whole isolated RNA underwent reverse transcription, so sequencing captured expressed TCRB transcripts. Clones were read by immunoSEQ multiplex PCR, and TCRdb kept only the in-frame ones, dropping some. The sample has roughly 370,000 clones; approximately 15% are singletons. The material sequenced was naive CD4+ T cells from blood. Receptors were obtained from a man aged 25-45 years in good health.

This clone came up a few times. This chain uses TRBV7-2 with TRBJ2-7, with D possibly TRBD2 on 5 matching bases. The V gene lost 5 bases and the J gene lost 3 bases, with 17 bases spanning the gap. This CDR3 has 15 amino acids. From germline, CDR1 is SGHTA and CDR2 FQGNSA. The CDR3: CASSRAAQQYYEQYV. As DNA, the CDR3 is TGTGCCAGCAGCCGAGCGGCACAACAATACTACGAGCAGTACGTC.

This clone was observed a few times. The rearrangement joins TRBV5-6 to TRBJ2-3, with D maybe TRBD2 (7 bases). Between the trimmed V and J ends, which lost 6 bases and 2 bases, there was a span of 13 bases. The CDR3 totals 14 residues. The germline gives CDR1 SGHDT, CDR2 YYEEEE. The CDR3 sequence: CASILAGATDTQYF. The CDR3 bases are TGTGCCAGCATCCTGGCGGGGGCCACAGATACGCAGTATTTT.

The chain has TRBV7-9 and TRBJ1-1; no definite D call. Germline V gene lookup returns CDR1 SEHNR and CDR2 FQNEAQ (reference sequence). Trimming shortened V by 2 bases and J by 11 bases, and 12 bases separated the two germline ends. The CDR3 has 12 amino acids. In nucleotides, the CDR3 is TGTGCCAGCAGCTTAAAACCCCCCAGGGCTTTCTTT. Its translation: CASSLKPPRAFF.

The chain is built from TRBV7-9 and TRBJ1-2; 7 bases are shared with TRBD1. V was clipped by 3 bases and J by 6 bases; unmatched bases: 10. Looked up from germline, CDR1 is SEHNR and CDR2 is FQNEAQ (reference sequence). CDR3 length: 15 amino acids. As DNA, the CDR3 is TGTGCCAGCAGCTTTAGTGGCAGGGGGTGGAATGGCTACACCTTC. Protein: CASSFSGRGWNGYTF.

V and J are TRBV9 and TRBJ2-2; a possible D gene is TRBD1 (6 bases). The CDR3 loop spans 16 amino acids. Germline CDR1 and CDR2: SGDLS and YYNGEE. Trimming pared 0 bases from V and 6 bases from J, leaving 15 bases between. The CDR3 nucleotides read TGTGCCAGCAGCGTAGCTCATACAGGGAAGGCCGGGGAGCTGTTTTTT. This translates into CASSVAHTGKAGELFF.

This clone occurred a few times. The chain uses TRBV30 and TRBJ1-2; D is perhaps TRBD1 (6 bases). The CDR3 covers 12 residues. CDR1 GTSNPN and CDR2 SVGIG come from the germline V gene (reference sequence). The V end was cut by 1 base, the J end by 6 bases, with 9 bases between. The CDR3 DNA is TGTGCCTGGAGTGGGACAGAAGATGGCTACACCTTC. Amino acids: CAWSGTEDGYTF.

The chain has TRBV30 and TRBJ2-1; D gene uncertain. V lost 3 bases and J 8 bases, leaving 8 bases between the germline ends. CDR1 and CDR2 from the germline V gene are GTSNPN and SVGIG (reference sequence). The CDR3 covers 11 residues. The CDR3: CAWRFRHEQFF. CDR3 nucleotide sequence: TGTGCCTGGAGATTCCGCCATGAGCAGTTCTTC.